The source of this T cell receptor (beta chain) is a study of T cells after yellow fever vaccination. Study as a whole: Preparation used SMART-Seq v4 Ultra Low Input for the low-cell-number fractions.

This clonotype was picked up a small number of times. Production of TCR cDNA was by 5'RACE template switching, which also added a universal primer site and UMIs. TCRdb called the 5' RACE reads again in MiXCR, with one record for every CDR3 protein. The table has 350,000 or so distinct CDR3 sequences, around 8.1% seen once. The source material was PBMCs, sampled approximately 47 days after the first yellow fever vaccination. The source is a man aged 18 to 35 who received the YFV17D yellow fever vaccine.

The CDR3 DNA reads as TGTGCCAGCACATTGAGGACTAACTATGGCTACACCTTC. Protein sequence: CASTLRTNYGYTF. The gene calls are TRBV12-3 or TRBV12-4 and TRBJ1-2; D is unresolved. V was trimmed by 7 bases and J by 0 bases, leaving 9 bases between them. The CDR3 is made up of 13 amino acids.